Relative to its sample, the clone carrying this T cell receptor (beta chain) is medium-sized (0.01 to 0.1%). TCRdb re-called the PCR reads through MiXCR. Here the sample spans around 30,000 clones, approximately 15% being singletons. The data belong to a study of metastatic and nonmetastatic thyroid tumors. All patients were treatment-naive before thyroid surgery. Germline loops: CDR1 MNHNS, CDR2 SASEGT. CDR3 length: 13 residues. V was pared by 3 bases and J by 9 bases, with 12 bases between. V gene TRBV6-1 combines with J gene TRBJ1-3; D is possibly TRBD1 (5 bases). Sequenced material: blood. This TCR derives from a female donor with papillary thyroid cancer or a benign thyroid nodule (not recorded which). Some clones in this sample may be carry-over from other donors' samples. The CDR3 protein is CASSDEGTGTIYF. CDR3 in DNA: TGTGCCAGCAGTGACGAAGGGACGGGCACCATATATTTT.